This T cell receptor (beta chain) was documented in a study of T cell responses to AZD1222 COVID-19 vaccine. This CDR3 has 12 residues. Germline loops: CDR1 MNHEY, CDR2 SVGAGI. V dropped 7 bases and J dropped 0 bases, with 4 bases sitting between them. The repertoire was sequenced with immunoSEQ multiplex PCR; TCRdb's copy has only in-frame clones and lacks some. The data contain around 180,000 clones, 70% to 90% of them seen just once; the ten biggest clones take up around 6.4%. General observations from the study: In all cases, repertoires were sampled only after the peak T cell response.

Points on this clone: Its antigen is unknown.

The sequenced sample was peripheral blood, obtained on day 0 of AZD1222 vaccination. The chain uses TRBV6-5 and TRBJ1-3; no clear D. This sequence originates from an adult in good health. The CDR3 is CASTNSGNTIYF. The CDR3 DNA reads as TGTGCCAGCACTAACTCTGGAAACACCATATATTTT.